This T cell receptor beta chain was sequenced for a study of Graves' ophthalmopathy and Graves' hyperthyroidism. Broader study findings: Sensitivity of around 67% and specificity of nearly 75% were achieved by the model that predicted ophthalmopathy progression.

TCR beta CDR3 regions were amplified from RNA transcripts. The first-round RT-PCR employed HTBI primers together with the Qiagen OneStep RT-PCR kit. A multiplex PCR was then performed as the second round. Via MiXCR, TCRdb re-called the multiplex PCR reads, giving one row per CDR3 protein. The sample records around 670,000 distinct CDR3 sequences, roughly two fifths being singletons. This CDR3 spans 14 amino acids. CDR1 and CDR2 from the germline V gene are SGHVS and FQNEAQ. Trimming cost V 2 bases and J 1 base, with 8 bases left between them. This clonotype was observed many times. Antigen unknown. The chain joins TRBV7-8 to TRBJ2-5; D ambiguous. The material sequenced was peripheral blood. This receptor was identified in an adult man with Graves' ophthalmopathy. CDR3 nucleotides: TGTGCCAGCAGCTTACCAGACCGCCAAGAGACCCAGTACTTC. This sequence encodes CASSLPDRQETQYF.